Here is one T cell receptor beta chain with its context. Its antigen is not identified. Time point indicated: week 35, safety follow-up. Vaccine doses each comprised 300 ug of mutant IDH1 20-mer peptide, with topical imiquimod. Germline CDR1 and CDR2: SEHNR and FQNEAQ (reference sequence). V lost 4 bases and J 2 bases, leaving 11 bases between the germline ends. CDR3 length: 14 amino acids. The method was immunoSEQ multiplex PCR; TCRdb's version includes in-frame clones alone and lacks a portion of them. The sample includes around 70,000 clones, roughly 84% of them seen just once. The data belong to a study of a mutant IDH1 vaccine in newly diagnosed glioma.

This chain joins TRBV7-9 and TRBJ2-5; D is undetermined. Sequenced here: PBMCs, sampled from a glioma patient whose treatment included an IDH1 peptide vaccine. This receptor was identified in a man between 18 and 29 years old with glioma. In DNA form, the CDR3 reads TGTGCCAGCAGCTCCAATCAACAGCAAGAGACCCAGTACTTC. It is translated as CASSSNQQQETQYF.